The TCR beta chain described here comes from a study of T-cell reconstitution after alpha-beta-depleted transplantation in children. A note on this clonotype: A much larger clone differs from this one at a single base, so this may be a read error.

The authors prepared the TCRbeta library with unique molecular identifiers. TCRdb re-analysed the PCR reads in MiXCR, keeping a single row per CDR3 protein. The table has hundreds of thousands of distinct CDR3 sequences, 8.2% seen once. The receptor was derived from a male patient between 10 and 17 years old who had a stem cell transplant for acute lymphoblastic leukemia, so the T cells may come from the graft donor. Sequenced material: PBMCs, mostly from graft donor cells, taken 180 days after TCRalphabeta/CD19-depleted stem cell transplant.

CDR3 region: CASLLAGQVIYEQYF. The CDR3 DNA follows: TGTGCCAGCTTACTCGCCGGACAGGTGATTTACGAGCAGTACTTC. The chain links TRBV18 to TRBJ2-7; 7 nucleotides align to TRBD1. Germline V gene data show CDR1 as KGHSH and CDR2 as LQKENI. The CDR3 covers 15 residues. The J segment lost 4 bases and the V segment lost 7 bases, leaving 13 bases of the junction unmatched.